A single sample gave rise to the 5 T cell receptor beta chains below, sequenced in a study of T cells in narcolepsy. TCRdb's table, derived via immunoSEQ multiplex PCR, lists solely in-frame clones and lacks some. The sample holds some 30,000 clones, around 80% seen once. The specimen sequenced was memory (CD45RA-) CD4+ T cells from blood. The receptors shown here come from a human donor in good health.

The genes are TRBV5-1 and TRBJ2-5; D is uncertain. CDR3 length equals 15 residues. V lost 0 bases, J lost 5 bases, and 14 bases lay in between. From germline, CDR1 is SGHRS and CDR2 YFSETQ. CDR3 loop: CASSLGQPNTETQYF. CDR3 DNA sequence: TGCGCCAGCAGCTTGGGGCAGCCCAACACGGAGACCCAGTACTTC.

This chain uses TRBV6-1 with TRBJ2-7; D uncertain. V lost 0 bases to trimming and J lost 3 bases, with 9 bases between them. This CDR3 spans 14 amino acids. The germline V gene encodes CDR1 MNHNS and CDR2 SASEGT. This CDR3 reads CASSEASFNYEQYF. In DNA, the CDR3 is TGTGCCAGCAGTGAAGCCAGCTTCAACTACGAGCAGTACTTC.

This clone occurred once. The chain employs TRBV2 and TRBJ1-5; 8 bases are a match to TRBD1. This CDR3 spans 14 amino acids. V was pared by 6 bases and J by 4 bases, with 5 bases of the junction left unmatched. Germline V gene lookup returns CDR1 SNHLY and CDR2 FYNNEI. The CDR3 region is CASSGDRGNQPQHF. In nucleotides, the CDR3 is TGTGCCAGCAGCGGTGACAGGGGAAATCAGCCCCAGCATTTT.

There are a few counts of this clone. The chain couples TRBV18 to TRBJ1-2, with D possibly TRBD1 on 6 matching bases. This CDR3 spans 14 amino acids. Trimming shortened V by 0 bases and J by 2 bases, and 7 bases separated the two germline ends. The germline V gene encodes CDR1 KGHSH and CDR2 LQKENI. The CDR3 protein is CASSPPGANYGYTF. As DNA, the CDR3 is TGTGCCAGCTCACCACCGGGGGCAAACTATGGCTACACCTTC.

This clone was seen only once. The chain recombines TRBV6-6 with TRBJ1-5; no clear D. The CDR3 is 15 residues long. V shed 4 bases and J shed 1 base, with 11 bases lying between them. Germline V gene lookup returns CDR1 MNHNY and CDR2 SVGAGI (reference sequence). As DNA, the CDR3 is TGTGCCAGCAGTTTCCGGGGAACCAGCAATCAGCCCCAGCATTTT. It is translated as CASSFRGTSNQPQHF.